One sample yielded the 21 T cell receptor beta chains listed below, sequenced in a study of shared clonotypes between healthy human individuals. Only in-frame clones appear in the TCRdb table, and some are missing; sequencing was by immunoSEQ multiplex PCR. The table lists millions of clones, just over 90% of them singletons, with around 1.7% in the top ten. CD45RO-negative CD8 cells positively selected for CCR7 made up the naive population, which excluded terminally differentiated effector memory CD45RA+ cells. Sequencing input: naive CD8+ T cells from PBMCs. These receptors were taken from a man younger than 30 in good health. Some clones in this sample may be carry-over from other donors' samples.

The rearrangement joins TRBV7-9 to TRBJ2-7; 7 nucleotides match TRBD2. This CDR3 comprises 15 residues. Looked up from germline, CDR1 is SEHNR and CDR2 is FQNEAQ (reference sequence). Trimming cost V 5 bases and J 5 bases; bases outside gene matches: 12. Here the CDR3 DNA reads TGTGCCAGCAGCCCTGGTGTGGGAGGGAACAACGAGCAGTACTTC. Translated, it gives CASSPGVGGNNEQYF.

This sequence joins TRBV4-2 and TRBJ1-3; D gene unclear. The CDR3 runs to 15 residues. Per germline, CDR1 LGHNA and CDR2 YNFKEQ. The germline V and J ends were trimmed by 1 base and 1 base, with 8 bases remaining between them. CDR3 bases: TGTGCCAGCAGCCAAGTTACGGGGTCTGGAAACACCATATATTTT. Protein sequence: CASSQVTGSGNTIYF.

J is TRBJ2-5 and V is TRBV27; TRBD1 matches at 9 bases. The CDR3 sequence is 16 residues long. Germline trimming cut 2 bases from V and 5 bases from J; bases unmatched to any gene: 9. Germline lookup yields CDR1 MNHEY and CDR2 SMNVEV (reference sequence). The CDR3 is CASSLLVYRGLETQYF. The CDR3 DNA is TGTGCCAGCAGTTTACTGGTCTACAGGGGGCTTGAGACCCAGTACTTC.

This sequence joins TRBV9 and TRBJ1-3, with TRBD1 as a possible D gene (5 bases). V was pared by 3 bases and J by 0 bases, with 10 bases between. The CDR3 extends over 15 amino acids. From germline, CDR1 is SGDLS and CDR2 YYNGEE. The CDR3 DNA reads as TGTGCCAGCAGCGGAAGGACAACCTCTGGAAACACCATATATTTT. Its protein product is CASSGRTTSGNTIYF.

Note on this clone: Within the sample, other DNA sequences also encode this same CDR3. The chain employs TRBV6-5 and TRBJ2-2, with D uncertain. V shed 5 bases and J shed 3 bases, with 1 base lying between them. Germline assignment: CDR1 MNHEY and CDR2 SVGAGI. The CDR3 is made up of 11 amino acids. CDR3: CASSHTGELFF. The CDR3, as DNA: TGTGCCAGCAGTCACACCGGGGAGCTGTTTTTT.

This chain links TRBV27 with TRBJ1-2, with 8 bases that match TRBD1. Germline lookup yields CDR1 MNHEY and CDR2 SMNVEV (reference sequence). The V and J ends lost 10 bases and 7 bases, in that order; junction bases with no gene match: 5. This CDR3 is built from 11 residues. CDR3 region: CATQGEGGYTF. DNA for the CDR3: TGTGCCACACAGGGGGAAGGTGGCTACACCTTC.

The genes are TRBV7-9 and TRBJ2-5; D possibly corresponds to TRBD2 (6 bases). Trimming took 5 bases from V and 1 from J, leaving 14 bases between them. CDR1 is SEHNR and CDR2 is FQNEAQ in the germline V gene (reference sequence). The CDR3 extends over 15 amino acids. CDR3 protein: CASSAGTGGQETQYF. CDR3 coding DNA: TGTGCCAGCAGCGCCGGGACTGGTGGCCAAGAGACCCAGTACTTC.

The rearrangement links TRBV5-6 to TRBJ2-1; the D gene is possibly TRBD1 (5 bases). Germline values: CDR1 SGHDT, CDR2 YYEEEE. Trimming removed 0 bases from V and 8 bases from J, with 6 bases in between. This CDR3 has 12 residues. CDR3 sequence (DNA): TGTGCCAGCAGCTTGGGGGGCGATGAGCAGTTCTTC. Its protein is CASSLGGDEQFF.

V is TRBV2 and J is TRBJ1-1; TRBD1 is a possible D gene (5 bases). The CDR3 runs 12 residues. Germline CDR1 SNHLY, CDR2 FYNNEI. The V end lost 7 bases, the J end lost 5 bases, and 11 bases lay between the germline ends. The CDR3 here is CASMDGGTEAFF. In DNA, the CDR3 is TGTGCCAGCATGGACGGGGGAACTGAAGCTTTCTTT.

Remarks on this clone: Different DNA sequences within this sample yield the same CDR3. The chain links TRBV28 to TRBJ2-7, with 9 bases aligning to TRBD1. Looked up from germline, CDR1 is MDHEN and CDR2 is SYDVKM. This CDR3 has 14 amino acids. The V gene end was trimmed by 3 bases and the J gene end by 6 bases; junction bases not matched to a gene: 6. CDR3: CASSLTGTGTEQYF. The CDR3 DNA follows: TGTGCCAGCAGTTTGACCGGGACAGGGACCGAGCAGTACTTC. Based on the CDR3 plus reference TRBV28 and TRBJ2-7, the full variable domain is DVKVTQSSRYLVKRTGEKVFLECVQDMDHENMFWYRQDPGLGLRLIYFSYDVKMKEKGDIPEGYSVSREKKERFSLILESASTNQTSMYLCASSLTGTGTEQYFGPGTRLTVT.

V is TRBV9 and J is TRBJ2-1; D is unclear. V shed 1 base and J shed 6 bases, with 8 bases lying between them. CDR3 size: 13 residues. The V gene's germline CDR1 is SGDLS and CDR2 YYNGEE. CDR3: CASSVRHVNEQFF. In nucleotides, the CDR3 is TGTGCCAGCAGCGTAAGACATGTCAATGAGCAGTTCTTC.

This clone has only one observation. The chain is built from TRBV27 and TRBJ2-2, with TRBD2 matching over 7 bases. The CDR3 is made up of 17 amino acids. CDR1 and CDR2 from the germline V gene are MNHEY and SMNVEV (reference sequence). V shed 5 bases and J 5 bases; nucleotides not matched to a gene: 14. This chain's CDR3 is CASSLTAAGEGTGELFF. DNA for the CDR3: TGTGCCAGCAGTCTGACCGCCGCGGGGGAGGGGACCGGGGAGCTGTTTTTT.

The chain combines TRBV29-1 with TRBJ1-1, with D unclear. V lost 6 bases to trimming and J lost 1 base, with 9 bases between them. The CDR3 spans 12 residues. Per the germline V gene, CDR1 is SQVTM and CDR2 is ANQGSEA. CDR3 loop: CSVVIQNTEAFF. The CDR3 bases are TGCAGCGTCGTAATACAGAACACTGAAGCTTTCTTT.

The rearrangement uses TRBV5-1 and TRBJ2-7; 8 bases are a match to TRBD1. The CDR3 is 14 residues long. Germline V lookup: CDR1 SGHRS, CDR2 YFSETQ. Losses at the gene ends were 1 base for V and 6 bases for J; bases not matched to a gene: 6. CDR3 in amino acids: CASSLNDRGGEQYF. In DNA form, the CDR3 reads TGCGCCAGCAGCTTGAACGACAGGGGCGGCGAGCAGTACTTC.

This rearrangement joins TRBV7-9 to TRBJ1-2; possibly TRBD1 for D (5 bases). V was trimmed by 3 bases and J by 0 bases, leaving 8 bases between them. CDR1 is SEHNR and CDR2 is FQNEAQ in the germline V gene (reference sequence). The CDR3 sequence is 14 residues long. This CDR3 reads CASSFDSPNYGYTF. The CDR3, as DNA: TGTGCCAGCAGCTTCGACAGCCCTAACTATGGCTACACCTTC.

As concerns this clone: The same CDR3 arises from other DNA sequences in this sample as well. This chain joins TRBV6-1 and TRBJ2-7; D is unclear. CDR1 and CDR2 (germline): MNHNS, SASEGT. The CDR3 length is 11 residues. V lost 6 bases, J lost 3 bases, and 6 bases lay in between. The CDR3 region has the DNA TGTGCCAGCAGCGACAACTACGAGCAGTACTTC. Encoded protein: CASSDNYEQYF.

The chain employs TRBV10-3 and TRBJ2-7, with D possibly matching TRBD1 (6 bases). Germline-derived CDR1 and CDR2 are ENHRY and SYGVKD. The CDR3 totals 15 residues. Trimming removed 0 bases from V and 3 bases from J, with 12 bases in between. The CDR3 bases are TGTGCCATCAGTGAGTCGAACAGGGTGCTCTACGAGCAGTACTTC. Translation gives CAISESNRVLYEQYF.

This clone came up once. This chain joins TRBV11-2 and TRBJ2-2; D not certain. Trimming shortened V by 6 bases and J by 6 bases, and 20 bases separated the two germline ends. Germline V lookup: CDR1 SGHAT, CDR2 FQNNGV. This CDR3 spans 16 amino acids. The CDR3 spells CASSHVLADWAGELFF. In nucleotides, the CDR3 is TGTGCCAGCAGTCACGTCCTGGCAGATTGGGCCGGGGAGCTGTTTTTT.

The V call is TRBV27, the J call TRBJ2-1; D is possibly TRBD1 (5 bases). V gave up 6 bases and J gave up 7 bases, with 10 bases separating them. Germline V lookup: CDR1 MNHEY, CDR2 SMNVEV (reference sequence). This CDR3 is built from 12 residues. CDR3 amino acids: CASRSGWNEQFF. The CDR3 DNA follows: TGTGCCAGCAGGTCAGGGTGGAATGAGCAGTTCTTC.

The chain carries TRBV5-1 and TRBJ1-2, with D perhaps matching TRBD1 (6 bases). CDR3 length: 17 amino acids. V gave up 4 bases and J gave up 4 bases, with 23 bases separating them. CDR1 SGHRS and CDR2 YFSETQ come from the germline V gene. CDR3 residues: CASSPDGAIRGAYGYTF. In DNA, the CDR3 is TGCGCCAGCAGCCCCGACGGCGCGATAAGGGGGGCCTATGGCTACACCTTC.

This sequence joins TRBV6-6 and TRBJ1-3; 7 bases map to TRBD1. This CDR3 has 14 amino acids. The germline V gene has CDR1 MNHNY and CDR2 SVGAGI (reference sequence). J was trimmed by 1 base and V by 7 bases; bases with no gene match: 4. As DNA, the CDR3 is TGTGCCAGCACTCTACAGGGGTCTGGAAACACCATATATTTT. Protein product: CASTLQGSGNTIYF.